This TCR beta chain was recovered during a study of CD8 T cells in ankylosing spondylitis. Broader study findings: From matched ankylosing spondylitis synovial fluid, disease-linked clones were reportedly recovered at significantly enriched levels. Relatively scarce in peripheral blood, disease-linked clones were CD8+. Ankylosing spondylitis blood appeared to carry a characteristic TCR beta motif of 7 or 8 highly homologous variants. Some motif variants were previously reported in reactive arthritis synovial fluid and blood.

Of note for this clonotype: Its target is unknown.

TCR beta libraries were made by quantitative 5'-RACE with molecular barcodes. A single record per CDR3 protein comes from TCRdb applying MiXCR to the 5' RACE reads. The table lists hundreds of thousands of distinct CDR3 sequences, about 13% of them singletons. CDR3 length equals 13 residues. Trimming left V 1 base short and J 9 bases short, with 10 bases between. The sequenced sample consisted of blood, either unsorted or a sorted T cell fraction (not recorded which). The receptor's source is a male donor with ankylosing spondylitis. V gene TRBV12-3 or TRBV12-4 combines with J gene TRBJ2-1, with D hard to call. CDR3 bases: TGTGCCAGCAGTTTAGGGGTGGCGGTTGAGCAGTTCTTC. Translated: CASSLGVAVEQFF.